The 14 T cell receptor beta chains listed next were all sequenced from one sample in a study of blood T cell repertoires in COVID-19. Assay: immunoSEQ multiplex PCR; the TCRdb copy retains only in-frame clones and omits some. The top ten clones hold 16% of a sample with about 140,000 clones, 70% to 80% of them seen once. The sequencing sample was made of peripheral blood. All receptors derive from a man over 45 with acute or convalescent COVID-19.

As for this clone: The junction and the germline gene differ at one end; a read error may be behind it. This sample also contains other DNA sequences that code for the same CDR3. This chain links TRBV19 with TRBJ2-2; the match to TRBD2 covers 8 bases. This CDR3 spans 14 amino acids. Germline V gene data show CDR1 as LNHDA and CDR2 as SQIVND (reference sequence). CDR3 coding DNA: TGCGCCAGTAGTATAACGGGAGGGACCGGGGAGCTGTTTTTT. Its protein is CASSITGGTGELFF.

The chain combines TRBV6-5 with TRBJ1-1, with TRBD1 matching over 7 bases. Germline values: CDR1 MNHEY, CDR2 SVGAGI. The CDR3 is made up of 15 amino acids. The V gene end was trimmed by 3 bases and the J gene end by 1 base; junction bases not matched to a gene: 5. The CDR3 DNA follows: TGTGCCAGCAGTTATACAGGGGTCGGGAACACTGAAGCTTTCTTT. This translates into CASSYTGVGNTEAFF.

The rearrangement links TRBV7-6 to TRBJ2-2; a weak D match, TRBD1 (6 bases). The CDR3 consists of 14 residues. The V gene lost 5 bases and the J gene lost 5 bases, with 12 bases spanning the gap. The germline gives CDR1 SGHVS, CDR2 FNYEAQ. The CDR3 DNA reads TGTGCCAGCAGCCCGACGACAGGAACCGGGGAGCTGTTTTTT. It specifies CASSPTTGTGELFF.

The V call is TRBV5-6, the J call TRBJ1-2; 12 bases line up with TRBD1. With 4 bases clipped from V and 8 bases from J, the junction kept 9 bases outside the gene matches. In germline, CDR1 is SGHDT, CDR2 YYEEEE. The CDR3 sequence is 15 residues long. This CDR3 reads CASSGGQGALWGYTF. The CDR3, as DNA: TGTGCCAGCAGCGGGGGACAGGGGGCCTTGTGGGGCTACACCTTC. Supplemented by reference TRBV5-6 and TRBJ1-2, the full variable domain reads DAGVTQSPTHLIKTRGQQVTLRCSPKSGHDTVSWYQQALGQGPQFIFQYYEEEERQRGNFPDRFSGHQFPNYSSELNVNALLLGDSALYLCASSGGQGALWGYTFGSGTRLTVV.

The chain couples TRBV7-8 to TRBJ1-2; TRBD1 agrees at 9 bases. V was pared by 1 base and J by 5 bases, with 8 bases of the junction left unmatched. Germline V gene data show CDR1 as SGHVS and CDR2 as FQNEAQ. The CDR3 contains 16 residues. For the CDR3, the DNA is TGTGCCAGCAGCTTAGGGGCAGGACAGGGGTCGTATGGCTACACCTTC. Protein: CASSLGAGQGSYGYTF.

V is TRBV2 and J is TRBJ1-2; the D gene is possibly TRBD1 (5 bases). Deletions cut 5 bases from V and 2 bases from J, with 12 bases between. This CDR3 has 14 amino acids. Germline values: CDR1 SNHLY, CDR2 FYNNEI. The CDR3 bases are TGTGCCAGCAGTCGGGAGGGACGGAACTATGGCTACACCTTC. This gives the protein CASSREGRNYGYTF.

The V gene is TRBV5-1, the J gene TRBJ2-5; possibly TRBD1 for D (5 bases). Trimming shortened V by 0 bases and J by 4 bases, and 10 bases separated the two germline ends. The length of the CDR3 is 14 residues. Germline CDR1 SGHRS, CDR2 YFSETQ. The CDR3 reads CASSLVGVGETQYF. CDR3 in DNA: TGCGCCAGCAGCTTGGTAGGGGTGGGAGAGACCCAGTACTTC. The variable domain in full, completed from reference TRBV5-1 and TRBJ2-5, reads KAGVTQTPRYLIKTRGQQVTLSCSPISGHRSVSWYQQTPGQGLQFLFEYFSETQRNKGNFPGRFSGRQFSNSRSEMNVSTLELGDSALYLCASSLVGVGETQYFGPGTRLLVL.

The table lists this clone with a count of one. This chain connects TRBV19 to TRBJ1-1; 8 positions agree with TRBD1. The germline CDR1 and CDR2 sequences are LNHDA and SQIVND (reference sequence). This CDR3 region has 17 residues. J gave up 1 base and V 3 bases, and 10 bases lay outside the gene matches. In DNA form, the CDR3 reads TGTGCCAGTAGTATGATTCAGGGGGCCGGTGGGAACACTGAAGCTTTCTTT. Its translation is CASSMIQGAGGNTEAFF.

Here the CDR3 DNA reads TGTGCCAGCAGCGTAGGCGGGGGACAAGAGACCCAGTACTTC. This gives the protein CASSVGGGQETQYF. The V and J genes are TRBV7-6 and TRBJ2-5; 7 nucleotides align to TRBD2. The CDR3 extends over 14 amino acids. After removal of 5 bases from V and 2 bases from J, the junction contained 5 bases not matched to a gene. CDR1 is SGHVS and CDR2 is FNYEAQ in the germline V gene. The whole variable domain, filled in from reference TRBV7-6 and TRBJ2-5, reads GAGVSQSPRYKVTKRGQDVALRCDPISGHVSLYWYRQALGQGPEFLTYFNYEAQQDKSGLPNDRFSAERPEGSISTLTIQRTEQRDSAMYRCASSVGGGQETQYFGPGTRLLVL.

This chain links TRBV5-1 with TRBJ1-5; 10 nucleotides align to TRBD1. The germline CDR1 and CDR2 sequences are SGHRS and YFSETQ. CDR3 length equals 15 residues. Trimming cost V 2 bases and J 5 bases; bases outside gene matches: 4. The DNA of the CDR3 is TGCGCCAGCAGCTTAGCCGGGACAGGGGATCAGCCCCAGCATTTT. Residues: CASSLAGTGDQPQHF.

The chain couples TRBV20-1 to TRBJ1-2, with 7 bases lining up with TRBD1. Per germline, CDR1 DFQATT and CDR2 SNEGSKA (reference sequence). V was clipped by 5 bases and J by 4 bases; unmatched bases: 1. CDR3 length: 11 amino acids. CDR3 loop: CSAAGGYGYTF. Here the CDR3 DNA reads TGCAGTGCTGCAGGGGGCTATGGCTACACCTTC.

This clone was counted once. The chain uses TRBV6-2 or TRBV6-3 and TRBJ2-3; 7 bases map to TRBD2. Germline CDR1 and CDR2: MNHEY and SVGEGT. Germline trimming cut 2 bases from V and 3 bases from J; bases unmatched to any gene: 2. CDR3 size: 14 residues. CDR3 region: CASSYGGGTDTQYF. Here the CDR3 DNA reads TGTGCCAGCAGTTACGGGGGGGGAACAGATACGCAGTATTTT.

The chain combines TRBV7-6 with TRBJ2-3, with 16 bases aligning to TRBD2. Germline V gene lookup returns CDR1 SGHVS and CDR2 FNYEAQ. V was clipped by 3 bases and J by 9 bases; unmatched bases: 9. The CDR3 spans 17 residues. CDR3 sequence (DNA): TGTGCCAGCAGCTTGGGACAGGGGACTAGCGGGGGGGGAACGCAGTATTTT. Translated: CASSLGQGTSGGGTQYF.

This chain links TRBV19 with TRBJ1-4; D ambiguous. The CDR3 has 14 residues. Trimming cost V 3 bases and J 4 bases, with 9 bases left between them. Germline V lookup: CDR1 LNHDA, CDR2 SQIVND (reference sequence). The CDR3 DNA sequence: TGTGCCAGTAGTATGGTCGGTTTTAATGAAAAACTGTTTTTT. Residues: CASSMVGFNEKLFF.